The clone carrying this T cell receptor (beta chain) has more than one count but fewer than ten. The antigen remains undetermined. The junction and the germline gene differ at one end; a read error may be behind it. TCR beta CDR3 regions were amplified from RNA transcripts. Using the HTBI primer set, a first-round RT-PCR was run on the TCR CDR3. One entry per CDR3 protein, called by TCRdb with MiXCR from the multiplex PCR reads. This table has 300,000 or so distinct CDR3 sequences, 17% appearing once. This specimen comes from a study of T cells in Graves' hyperthyroidism and ophthalmopathy. Findings of the study overall: From stable hyperthyroidism, ophthalmopathy was set apart by a 13 V-J model.

CDR1 and CDR2 (germline): MNHGY, SVAAGI. There are 18 residues in the CDR3. What was sequenced was blood. The clonotype was recovered from a woman aged 55-69 years with Graves' ophthalmopathy. The V and J genes are TRBV6-9 and TRBJ1-4; 10 positions agree with TRBD1. CDR3 residues: CANSYLTPGTGAGGKLFF. The DNA for the CDR3 is TGTGCCAACAGTTACCTCACTCCCGGGACAGGGGCAGGTGGGAAACTGTTTTTT.